Listed here are 13 T cell receptor beta chains from one sample, sequenced in a study of cytomegalovirus exposure and HLA in healthy donors. PCR involved 60 Vbeta and 13 Jbeta primers. This table comes from immunoSEQ multiplex PCR, and its TCRdb copy is limited to in-frame clones, with some not included. The data contain under 200,000 clones, 81% of them singletons. The sequencing input was PBMCs. Every receptor here comes from a man aged 35 to 55 in good health and CMV-seropositive.

The chain combines TRBV6-1 with TRBJ1-5; 7 bases agree with TRBD1. Germline lookup yields CDR1 MNHNS and CDR2 SASEGT. V was clipped by 4 bases and J by 4 bases; unmatched bases: 13. CDR3 size: 17 residues. This CDR3 is CASSGALRGQWNQPQHF. DNA for the CDR3: TGTGCCAGCAGTGGAGCTTTAAGGGGACAGTGGAATCAGCCCCAGCATTTT.

The chain is built from TRBV14 and TRBJ2-1; possible D gene TRBD1, 5 bases. The germline V gene encodes CDR1 SGHDN and CDR2 FVKESK. Trimming removed 5 bases at V and 4 bases at J, with 15 bases between. The CDR3 totals 15 residues. In DNA, the CDR3 is TGTGCCAGCAGCAACGTGGCAGGGTCATACAATGAGCAGTTCTTC. Its protein is CASSNVAGSYNEQFF. The variable domain in full, completed from reference TRBV14 and TRBJ2-1, reads EAGVTQFPSHSVIEKGQTVTLRCDPISGHDNLYWYRRVMGKEIKFLLHFVKESKQDESGMPNNRFLAERTGGTYSTLKVQPAELEDSGVYFCASSNVAGSYNEQFFGPGTRLTVL.

In DNA form, the CDR3 reads TGTGCCAGTAGCACCGTATACAGGGCCCCTCCAGAGACCCAGTACTTC. Amino acids: CASSTVYRAPPETQYF. The V call is TRBV19, the J call TRBJ2-5, with D maybe TRBD1 (6 bases). V lost 6 bases to trimming and J lost 4 bases, with 21 bases between them. Germline-derived CDR1 and CDR2 are LNHDA and SQIVND (reference sequence). The CDR3 totals 16 residues.

This clone was seen once. V is TRBV7-8 and J is TRBJ1-5, with unresolved D. This CDR3 is built from 13 residues. Germline V CDR1 and CDR2: SGHVS, FQNEAQ. Trimming cost V 1 base and J 7 bases, with 8 bases left between them. Here the CDR3 DNA reads TGTGCCAGCAGCTTAGACGTTAGCCAGCCCCAGCATTTT. Its translation is CASSLDVSQPQHF.

The J gene is TRBJ1-6, the V gene TRBV12-5; D perhaps matches TRBD1 (6 bases). Germline lookup yields CDR1 LGHNT and CDR2 FRNRAP. The CDR3 is 13 amino acids. V lost 4 bases and J 13 bases, leaving 14 bases between the germline ends. The CDR3 DNA sequence: TGTGCTAGTGGTTCGAGGACAGTAGCTCCCCTCCACTTT. Translating gives CASGSRTVAPLHF.

The J gene is TRBJ2-1, the V gene TRBV10-3; 11 bases fit TRBD2. This CDR3 has 16 amino acids. The V and J ends lost 1 base and 5 bases, in that order; junction bases with no gene match: 4. Germline CDR1 reads ENHRY; CDR2 reads SYGVKD. CDR3 sequence reads: CAISELLAGEDNEQFF. The CDR3 coding sequence is TGTGCCATCAGTGAGTTACTAGCGGGAGAAGACAATGAGCAGTTCTTC.

This chain joins TRBV7-2 and TRBJ2-4; TRBD2 agrees at 9 bases. This CDR3 has 15 residues. J lost 8 bases, V lost 5 bases, and 10 bases had no gene match. The V gene's germline CDR1 is SGHTA and CDR2 FQGNSA. CDR3 nucleotide sequence: TGTGCCAGCAGCCGTGACACTTTAGCGGGAGACATTCAGTACTTC. The encoded protein is CASSRDTLAGDIQYF.

The genes are TRBV2 and TRBJ1-3; the D gene is possibly TRBD1 (5 bases). Germline assignment: CDR1 SNHLY and CDR2 FYNNEI. There are 14 residues in the CDR3. V lost 6 bases and J 1 base, leaving 10 bases between the germline ends. CDR3 region: CASRVDTSGNTIYF. The CDR3 region has the DNA TGTGCCAGCAGGGTGGACACATCTGGAAACACCATATATTTT.

The V and J genes are TRBV2 and TRBJ1-1; unclear D gene. Germline loops: CDR1 SNHLY, CDR2 FYNNEI. V was clipped by 4 bases and J by 6 bases, with 6 bases between them. The CDR3 has 11 amino acids. The CDR3 nucleotides read TGTGCCAGCAGTGTTAGCCCTGAAGCTTTCTTT. Residues: CASSVSPEAFF.

The chain employs TRBV5-4 and TRBJ2-2; 7 bases match TRBD1. CDR1 is SGHNT and CDR2 is YYREEE in the germline V gene (reference sequence). The CDR3 extends over 16 amino acids. Trimming cost V 4 bases and J 1 base; bases outside gene matches: 7. The CDR3 loop reads CASSKAGTVNTGELFF. CDR3 in DNA: TGTGCCAGCAGCAAGGCCGGGACAGTGAACACCGGGGAGCTGTTTTTT.

The chain employs TRBV6-1 and TRBJ2-1; D is perhaps TRBD2 (7 bases). Germline V gives CDR1 MNHNS, CDR2 SASEGT. Trimming shortened V by 2 bases and J by 15 bases, and 17 bases separated the two germline ends. CDR3 length: 13 residues. DNA for the CDR3: TGTGCCAGCAGTGAAAGGGTAGGGGGGGGACGGTTCTTC. This encodes CASSERVGGGRFF.

Comment on this clone: This sample also contains other DNA sequences that code for the same CDR3. This chain joins TRBV6-1 and TRBJ1-6; the D gene is possibly TRBD1 (5 bases). Per germline, CDR1 MNHNS and CDR2 SASEGT. The CDR3 is made up of 15 amino acids. The germline V and J ends were trimmed by 4 bases and 8 bases, with 15 bases remaining between them. CDR3 amino acids: CASSVSQGLDSPLHF. The CDR3 DNA reads TGTGCCAGCAGTGTAAGTCAGGGTTTGGATTCACCCCTCCACTTT.

This clone has just a few counts. J is TRBJ2-7 and V is TRBV6-5; 11 bases fit TRBD2. The V gene end was trimmed by 5 bases and the J gene end by 6 bases; junction bases not matched to a gene: 9. The CDR3 length is 15 residues. Looked up from germline, CDR1 is MNHEY and CDR2 is SVGAGI. CDR3 nucleotide sequence: TGTGCCAGCAGTCCCGGACTAGCGGGTAACCGCGAGCAGTACTTC. Translated, it gives CASSPGLAGNREQYF.